The clone carrying this T cell receptor beta chain has a handful of counts. Its antigen is still unknown. PCR was performed a second time for about 7 to 11 cycles using a sample-barcoded 5' primer and a J-beta primer mix. Using its own MiXCR run on the 5' RACE reads, TCRdb lists one record per CDR3 protein. The sample shows 540,000 or so distinct CDR3 sequences, 25% to 30% of them seen only once. V dropped 1 base and J dropped 5; count of bases not matched to a gene: 8. The germline V gene encodes CDR1 SGHRS and CDR2 YFSETQ. This CDR3 has 15 amino acids. The data originate from a study of blood T cells in healthy people across ages. Study-wide points: Strongly correlated with naive T cell percentage was TCR beta diversity.

The sample providers were healthy Caucasian people from Russia, aged about 6 to 100. Sequenced sample: blood. The V gene is TRBV5-1, the J gene TRBJ2-5; 7 bases agree with TRBD2. This sequence originates from a woman in her 70s in good health. The CDR3 region is CASSLNGGRLETQYF. The CDR3, as DNA: TGCGCCAGCAGCTTGAACGGCGGGAGACTGGAGACCCAGTACTTC.